What follows are 9 T cell receptor beta chains derived from one specimen sequenced in a study of neurological immune-mediated disorders. Via MiXCR, TCRdb re-called the 5' RACE reads, giving one row per CDR3 protein. This sample yields roughly 44,000 distinct CDR3 sequences, of which roughly 6.3% are seen a single time; about 0.54% belongs to the top ten. Specimen: CD4+ T cells from blood. The receptors come from a woman aged 40 to 49 in good health.

The chain recombines TRBV27 with TRBJ2-2; unclear D gene. Trimming left V 6 bases short and J 6 bases short, with 14 bases between. The CDR3 has 14 amino acids. Looked up from germline, CDR1 is MNHEY and CDR2 is SMNVEV (reference sequence). The CDR3 region has the DNA TGTGCCAGCAGAACCCCTACACGGGCCGGGGAGCTGTTTTTT. Amino acids: CASRTPTRAGELFF.

The chain recombines TRBV28 with TRBJ2-2, with a possible D match to TRBD1 (6 bases). The CDR3 runs to 14 residues. Germline CDR1 and CDR2: MDHEN and SYDVKM. Trimming shortened V by 6 bases and J by 7 bases, and 15 bases separated the two germline ends. In DNA, the CDR3 is TGTGCCAGCAGCCCCACAGGGTGGGTCGGGGAGCTGTTTTTT. The encoded protein is CASSPTGWVGELFF.

This clonotype has at least ten counts. The V call is TRBV6-5, the J call TRBJ2-7, with 9 bases fitting TRBD1. The length of the CDR3 is 16 residues. J lost 5 bases, V lost 0 bases, and 8 bases had no gene match. Germline CDR1 MNHEY, CDR2 SVGAGI. The DNA of the CDR3 is TGTGCCAGCAGTTACTCAGAGGGGACAGGGTCAAACGAGCAGTACTTC. Residues: CASSYSEGTGSNEQYF.

This clonotype was seen ten or more times. The chain employs TRBV20-1 and TRBJ2-5, with 10 bases matching TRBD1. The CDR3 loop spans 13 amino acids. Germline loops: CDR1 DFQATT, CDR2 SNEGSKA (reference sequence). The CDR3 sequence: CSYVRTGGETQYF. The CDR3, as DNA: TGCAGCTACGTCCGGACAGGGGGGGAGACCCAGTACTTC.

At least ten counts were recorded for this clonotype. The gene calls are TRBV5-6 and TRBJ1-3; TRBD1 is a possible D gene (6 bases). Germline CDR1 is SGHDT and CDR2 is YYEEEE. Trimming pared 4 bases from V and 4 bases from J, leaving 12 bases between. The CDR3 extends over 14 amino acids. This CDR3 reads CASSDGQKGNTIYF. DNA for the CDR3: TGTGCCAGCAGCGATGGACAGAAAGGAAACACCATATATTTT.

This clonotype appeared a few times. This chain links TRBV10-3 with TRBJ2-4; no reliable D call. The CDR3 length is 16 residues. Germline assignment: CDR1 ENHRY and CDR2 SYGVKD. V lost 3 bases and J 1 base, leaving 13 bases between the germline ends. The CDR3 bases are TGTGCCATCAGTGAACCAGGTCTGAAGGCCAAAAACATTCAGTACTTC. It is translated as CAISEPGLKAKNIQYF.

This clonotype was counted many times. The V gene is TRBV7-2, the J gene TRBJ2-7; a weak D match, TRBD2 (6 bases). Trimming removed 2 bases from V and 4 bases from J, with 12 bases in between. The CDR3 sequence is 14 residues long. The germline V gene has CDR1 SGHTA and CDR2 FQGNSA. CDR3 bases: TGTGCCAGCAGCTTACGGGCTAGCGCGTACGAGCAGTACTTC. Translated: CASSLRASAYEQYF.

This clonotype has at least ten counts. The chain has TRBV5-1 and TRBJ2-7; 12 bases are a match to TRBD2. CDR1 and CDR2 from the germline V gene are SGHRS and YFSETQ. The CDR3 loop spans 14 amino acids. Unmatched junction bases numbered 8, after V lost 4 bases and J lost 9 bases. In DNA form, the CDR3 reads TGCGCCAGCAGCCCGGGACTAGCGGGCAGCGGGCAGTACTTC. Translating gives CASSPGLAGSGQYF.

This clonotype appeared many times. The J gene is TRBJ2-7, the V gene TRBV11-2; a possible D gene is TRBD2 (5 bases). There are 14 residues in the CDR3. CDR1 is SGHAT, CDR2 FQNNGV, per germline. Trimming took off 5 bases at V and 4 bases at J, with 15 bases between the two ends. The CDR3 spells CASSLRVGLYEQYF. Written as DNA, the CDR3 is TGTGCCAGCAGCCTCCGAGTAGGACTGTACGAGCAGTACTTC.